This T cell receptor beta chain was obtained from a study of post-analysis software for immune sequencing data. At the level of the study: Recorded subtypes: relapsing-remitting, secondary progressive, progressive-relapsing; some patients unannotated.

About this clonotype itself: Antigen specificity is unknown.

Study results and limitations: By F measure, strong co-clustering occurred among samples prepared in the same batch. Patients carried roughly 5 TRBV segments more frequently than controls did, and TRBV5-6, TRBV5-1 and TRBV20-1 were among them. Normalized Chao1 diversity was significantly reduced in patients versus controls.

Unique molecular identifiers were built into the TCR beta cDNA libraries. Yield was some 500,000 cDNA molecules from approximately 0.91 to 9.4 million T cells. TCRdb re-derived calls from the PCR reads in MiXCR, one entry per CDR3 protein. The sample lists hundreds of thousands of distinct CDR3 sequences, roughly 46% occurring once. The CDR3 is 14 residues long. Germline V gene sequence: CDR1 SGHRS, CDR2 YFSETQ. V was clipped by 7 bases and J by 3 bases; unmatched bases: 5. The clonotype originates from a girl between 10 and 17 years old with multiple sclerosis. This chain joins TRBV5-1 and TRBJ2-3, with 10 nucleotides matching TRBD2. The sequencing input was blood. Written as DNA, the CDR3 is TGCGCCAGCCATCCACTAGCGGGGACAGATACGCAGTATTTT. Protein: CASHPLAGTDTQYF.